This TCR beta chain was documented in a study of CD8 T cells in ankylosing spondylitis. CDR3 size: 14 residues. From germline, CDR1 is LNHNV and CDR2 YYDKDF (reference sequence). V gave up 3 bases and J gave up 1 base, with 9 bases separating them. Concerning this clonotype itself: The antigen remains undetermined.

Each TCR beta library was made by quantitative 5'-RACE that incorporated molecular barcodes. Using its own MiXCR run on the 5' RACE reads, TCRdb lists one record per CDR3 protein. This sample has around 540,000 distinct CDR3 sequences, with about an eighth found just once. Overall study findings and caveats: Peripheral blood held disease-linked clones only at relatively low frequency, and these were CD8+. Apparently characteristic of ankylosing spondylitis blood was a TCR beta motif (roughly eight highly homologous variants).

The sequencing sample was made of blood, either unsorted or a sorted T cell fraction (not recorded which). The clonotype was recovered from a male donor with ankylosing spondylitis. The chain links TRBV15 to TRBJ2-5; D gene uncertain. The CDR3: CATSSRVVQETQYF. As DNA, the CDR3 is TGTGCCACCAGCAGTCGGGTCGTCCAAGAGACCCAGTACTTC.